This is a list of T cell receptor beta chains from one sample in a study of cytomegalovirus exposure and HLA in healthy donors. Sequencing was performed with immunoSEQ multiplex PCR; in TCRdb, only in-frame clones are kept and a portion is missing. Seen here are about 150,000 clones, approximately 88% observed once, and the top ten hold around 0.51%. The source material was PBMCs. The receptors here all came from a woman in her forties in good health and CMV-seronegative. The CDR3 runs from the conserved cysteine through the conserved F or W. Fields, in order: D gene, V gene, J gene, clone size, CDR3 protein, CDR3 DNA. A D gene is named only where the DNA matches it firmly. A clone size is listed for some rows: how often the clone was seen (once, few, many), or a class if it is expanded.

D: NA
V: TRBV6-5
J: TRBJ1-5
size: NA
CDR3: CASSPGYDQPQHF
DNA: TGTGCCAGCAGCCCCGGGTACGATCAGCCCCAGCATTTT

D: NA
V: TRBV11-3
J: TRBJ1-1
size: NA
CDR3: CASSLGPADTEAFF
DNA: TGTGCCAGCAGCTTAGGCCCGGCGGACACTGAAGCTTTCTTT

D: TRBD1
V: TRBV10-3
J: TRBJ2-7
size: NA
CDR3: CAITGTEPYEQYF
DNA: TGTGCCATCACCGGGACAGAACCCTACGAGCAGTACTTC

D: TRBD2
V: TRBV4-1
J: TRBJ2-7
size: NA
CDR3: CASSLTSGDSYEQYF
DNA: TGCGCCAGCAGCCTCACTAGCGGTGATTCCTACGAGCAGTACTTC

D: NA
V: TRBV12-2
J: TRBJ2-4
size: NA
CDR3: CASRPGLAAKNIQYF
DNA: TGTGCAAGTCGCCCGGGACTAGCAGCCAAAAACATTCAGTACTTC

D: NA
V: TRBV6-6
J: TRBJ2-5
size: NA
CDR3: CASSRPGQMETQYF
DNA: TGTGCCAGCAGTCGACCGGGACAAATGGAGACCCAGTACTTC

D: TRBD2
V: TRBV5-4
J: TRBJ2-2
size: NA
CDR3: CASSPGGGYTGELFF
DNA: TGTGCCAGCAGCCCTGGGGGGGGGTACACCGGGGAGCTGTTTTTT

D: NA
V: TRBV27
J: TRBJ1-2
size: NA
CDR3: CASSLLRGAEGYTF
DNA: TGTGCCAGCAGTTTACTGCGGGGCGCGGAAGGCTACACCTTC

D: TRBD2
V: TRBV11-3
J: TRBJ2-1
size: NA
CDR3: CASSSTSEVNEQFF
DNA: TGTGCCAGCAGCTCTACTAGCGAGGTCAATGAGCAGTTCTTC

D: NA
V: TRBV5-4
J: TRBJ2-6
size: NA
CDR3: CASSPRTASDVLTF
DNA: TGTGCCAGCAGCCCGAGGACAGCCTCAGACGTCCTGACTTTC

D: NA
V: TRBV21-1
J: TRBJ2-7
size: NA
CDR3: CASSKGTSEPYEQYF
DNA: TGTGCCAGCAGCAAAGGGACTAGCGAACCCTACGAGCAGTACTTC

D: TRBD1
V: TRBV28
J: TRBJ2-1
size: NA
CDR3: CASRLRQGGYNEQFF
DNA: TGTGCCAGCCGCCTAAGACAGGGCGGGTACAATGAGCAGTTCTTC

D: TRBD2
V: TRBV19
J: TRBJ2-7
size: NA
CDR3: CASRTSTRGAGLYEQYF
DNA: TGTGCCAGTAGAACCTCCACTCGAGGAGCGGGGCTTTACGAGCAGTACTTC

D: TRBD2
V: TRBV19
J: TRBJ2-7
size: once
CDR3: CASSIGGAGFYEQYF
DNA: TGTGCCAGTAGTATCGGGGGGGCCGGGTTCTACGAGCAGTACTTC

D: TRBD1
V: TRBV7-3
J: TRBJ2-1
size: NA
CDR3: CASSLTQGYLTGRNEQFF
DNA: TGTGCCAGCAGCTTAACGCAGGGCTACTTGACAGGGCGGAATGAGCAGTTCTTC

D: NA
V: TRBV7-8
J: TRBJ2-7
size: NA
CDR3: CASSSRTRTYEQYF
DNA: TGTGCCAGCAGCTCGCGGACTCGTACCTACGAGCAGTACTTC

D: TRBD2
V: TRBV13
J: TRBJ2-7
size: NA
CDR3: CASSSWTSGSYEQYF
DNA: TGTGCCAGCAGCTCCTGGACTAGCGGGAGTTACGAGCAGTACTTC

D: NA
V: TRBV6-6
J: TRBJ1-5
size: NA
CDR3: CASSYGLQANQPQHF
DNA: TGTGCCAGCAGTTACGGTCTACAGGCCAATCAGCCCCAGCATTTT

D: TRBD2
V: TRBV7-9
J: TRBJ2-5
size: NA
CDR3: CSSTSAPETQYF
DNA: TGTTCCAGTACTAGCGCCCCCGAGACCCAGTACTTC

D: NA
V: TRBV14
J: TRBJ2-7
size: once
CDR3: CASSPPGTRSSYEQYF
DNA: TGTGCCAGCAGCCCACCCGGGACTCGAAGCTCCTACGAGCAGTACTTC

D: TRBD1
V: TRBV27
J: TRBJ2-4
size: NA
CDR3: CASRLTGVNIQYF
DNA: TGTGCCAGCAGGCTGACAGGGGTAAACATTCAGTACTTC

D: NA
V: TRBV18
J: TRBJ1-1
size: NA
CDR3: CASSLNGEAFF
DNA: TGTGCCAGCTCCCTAAACGGTGAAGCTTTCTTT

D: NA
V: TRBV14
J: TRBJ1-2
size: NA
CDR3: CASSPVTAQLYGYTF
DNA: TGTGCCAGCAGTCCGGTTACGGCACAGCTCTATGGCTACACCTTC

D: TRBD1
V: TRBV18
J: TRBJ1-1
size: once
CDR3: CASSPRVGTVPAEAFF
DNA: TGTGCCAGCTCACCGAGGGTAGGGACAGTCCCCGCGGAAGCTTTCTTT

D: NA
V: TRBV15
J: TRBJ1-5
size: NA
CDR3: CATSSSRNQPQHF
DNA: TGTGCCACCAGCAGCTCCAGAAATCAGCCCCAGCATTTT

D: TRBD1
V: TRBV5-1
J: TRBJ1-6
size: NA
CDR3: CASSERGGVSSPLHF
DNA: TGCGCCAGCAGCGAACGAGGGGGCGTCTCTTCACCCCTCCACTTT

D: TRBD2
V: TRBV9
J: TRBJ2-1
size: few
CDR3: CASSGTSGRAYNEQFF
DNA: TGTGCCAGCAGCGGGACTAGCGGGAGGGCCTACAATGAGCAGTTCTTC

D: NA
V: TRBV5-1
J: TRBJ2-1
size: NA
CDR3: CASSLAQVGDEQFF
DNA: TGCGCCAGCAGCTTGGCACAGGTCGGCGATGAGCAGTTCTTC

D: NA
V: TRBV10-3
J: TRBJ2-3
size: once
CDR3: CAISGQTTDTQYF
DNA: TGTGCCATCAGTGGACAGACCACAGATACGCAGTATTTT

D: TRBD1
V: TRBV5-1
J: TRBJ1-2
size: once
CDR3: CASSLGGQGSLVYGYTF
DNA: TGCGCCAGCAGCTTGGGCGGACAGGGAAGTTTGGTCTATGGCTACACCTTC

D: NA
V: TRBV10-3
J: TRBJ1-3
size: NA
CDR3: CAIRGGADSGNTIYF
DNA: TGTGCCATCAGGGGGGGGGCCGACTCTGGAAACACCATATATTTT

D: TRBD2
V: TRBV6-1
J: TRBJ2-2
size: NA
CDR3: CASSERWASGNTGELFF
DNA: TGTGCCAGCAGTGAAAGGTGGGCTAGCGGGAACACCGGGGAGCTGTTTTTT

D: TRBD2
V: TRBV25-1
J: TRBJ2-7
size: few
CDR3: CASSDRGLAGQYEQYF
DNA: TGTGCCAGCAGTGACCGTGGACTAGCGGGTCAATACGAGCAGTACTTC

D: NA
V: TRBV11-3
J: TRBJ2-4
size: NA
CDR3: CASSSVWDFKNIQYF
DNA: TGTGCCAGCAGCTCAGTCTGGGACTTCAAAAACATTCAGTACTTC

D: NA
V: TRBV15
J: TRBJ1-2
size: NA
CDR3: CATSRDSTGNGYTF
DNA: TGTGCCACCAGCAGAGATTCTACGGGGAATGGCTACACCTTC

D: NA
V: TRBV28
J: TRBJ2-1
size: NA
CDR3: CASSLTGYNEQFF
DNA: TGTGCCAGCAGTTTGACTGGATACAATGAGCAGTTCTTC

D: NA
V: TRBV6-5
J: TRBJ1-2
size: NA
CDR3: CASSYGTRELNYGYTF
DNA: TGTGCCAGCAGTTACGGGACGCGGGAGCTGAACTATGGCTACACCTTC

D: TRBD2
V: TRBV6-1
J: TRBJ2-7
size: NA
CDR3: CASSAQFYAGLAGVYEQYF
DNA: TGTGCCAGCAGTGCCCAATTTTATGCGGGACTAGCGGGAGTATACGAGCAGTACTTC

D: NA
V: TRBV6-5
J: TRBJ2-7
size: once
CDR3: CASSSSISHEQYF
DNA: TGTGCCAGCAGTTCCTCAATCAGTCACGAGCAGTACTTC

D: NA
V: TRBV7-9
J: TRBJ2-7
size: NA
CDR3: CSSSPGFEQYF
DNA: TGTTCCAGCAGTCCGGGGTTTGAGCAGTACTTC

D: NA
V: TRBV7-3
J: TRBJ2-5
size: NA
CDR3: CASSLGAAQETQYF
DNA: TGTGCCAGCAGCTTAGGGGCGGCCCAAGAGACCCAGTACTTC

D: NA
V: TRBV25-1
J: TRBJ1-3
size: few
CDR3: CASSEWGGARGNTIYF
DNA: TGTGCCAGCAGTGAATGGGGGGGGGCGCGAGGAAACACCATATATTTT

D: TRBD1
V: TRBV5-1
J: TRBJ1-2
size: NA
CDR3: CASRALWTGFDGYTF
DNA: TGCGCCAGCCGCGCCTTATGGACAGGGTTCGATGGCTACACCTTC

D: TRBD1
V: TRBV27
J: TRBJ2-7
size: once
CDR3: CASSLWTGDRSYEQYF
DNA: TGTGCCAGCAGTTTATGGACAGGGGATCGTTCCTACGAGCAGTACTTC

D: NA
V: TRBV7-2
J: TRBJ1-5
size: NA
CDR3: CASSLAGTFGGNQPQHF
DNA: TGTGCCAGCAGCTTAGCGGGGACATTCGGGGGCAATCAGCCCCAGCATTTT

D: TRBD1
V: TRBV7-9
J: TRBJ2-7
size: NA
CDR3: CASSLGDGQGTYEQYF
DNA: TGTGCCAGCAGCCTGGGTGATGGACAGGGGACATACGAGCAGTACTTC

D: TRBD2
V: TRBV5-8
J: TRBJ2-1
size: NA
CDR3: CASSWGLVYEQFF
DNA: TGTGCCAGCAGCTGGGGACTAGTCTATGAGCAGTTCTTC

D: NA
V: TRBV4-2
J: TRBJ2-7
size: NA
CDR3: CASSQEWAFYEQYF
DNA: TGTGCCAGCAGCCAAGAGTGGGCTTTCTACGAGCAGTACTTC

D: TRBD1
V: TRBV5-8
J: TRBJ2-7
size: NA
CDR3: CASSWGTEALEQYF
DNA: TGTGCCAGCAGCTGGGGGACAGAGGCTCTCGAGCAGTACTTC

D: NA
V: TRBV6-5
J: TRBJ1-4
size: NA
CDR3: CASLLGGLDEKLFF
DNA: TGTGCCAGCCTCCTGGGGGGGCTAGATGAAAAACTGTTTTTT

D: NA
V: TRBV28
J: TRBJ1-2
size: once
CDR3: CATSTTHYGYTF
DNA: TGTGCCACCTCCACAACCCACTATGGCTACACCTTC

D: NA
V: TRBV11-3
J: TRBJ2-1
size: NA
CDR3: CASSSPVLGQYNEQFF
DNA: TGTGCCAGCAGCTCCCCGGTCCTGGGACAATACAATGAGCAGTTCTTC

D: TRBD1
V: TRBV7-9
J: TRBJ1-2
size: few
CDR3: CASSWTGPDGYTF
DNA: TGTGCCAGCAGCTGGACAGGGCCGGATGGCTACACCTTC

D: TRBD2
V: TRBV5-1
J: TRBJ2-5
size: few
CDR3: CASSPLTSGIQETQYF
DNA: TGCGCCAGCAGCCCCCTGACTAGCGGGATCCAAGAGACCCAGTACTTC

D: TRBD1
V: TRBV5-6
J: TRBJ2-1
size: NA
CDR3: CASSLYGTGTYNEQFF
DNA: TGTGCCAGCAGCTTGTATGGGACAGGGACTTACAATGAGCAGTTCTTC

D: TRBD1
V: TRBV10-3
J: TRBJ1-3
size: few
CDR3: CAISAVTGVNTIYF
DNA: TGTGCCATCAGTGCGGTCACAGGGGTAAACACCATATATTTT

D: NA
V: TRBV11-3
J: TRBJ2-7
size: NA
CDR3: CASSLAAGTYEQYF
DNA: TGTGCCAGCAGCTTAGCTGCGGGAACCTACGAGCAGTACTTC

D: TRBD1
V: TRBV4-1
J: TRBJ1-1
size: once
CDR3: CASSQAFTTGNTGWAFF
DNA: TGCGCCAGCAGCCAAGCATTTACGACAGGGAACACTGGGTGGGCTTTCTTT

D: TRBD1
V: TRBV6-4
J: TRBJ2-1
size: few
CDR3: CASSERTGFHNEQFF
DNA: TGTGCCAGCAGTGAAAGGACAGGGTTTCACAATGAGCAGTTCTTC

D: NA
V: TRBV21-1
J: TRBJ1-5
size: NA
CDR3: CASSKSGLETVRQPQHF
DNA: TGTGCCAGCAGCAAAAGTGGACTAGAGACAGTAAGACAGCCCCAGCATTTT